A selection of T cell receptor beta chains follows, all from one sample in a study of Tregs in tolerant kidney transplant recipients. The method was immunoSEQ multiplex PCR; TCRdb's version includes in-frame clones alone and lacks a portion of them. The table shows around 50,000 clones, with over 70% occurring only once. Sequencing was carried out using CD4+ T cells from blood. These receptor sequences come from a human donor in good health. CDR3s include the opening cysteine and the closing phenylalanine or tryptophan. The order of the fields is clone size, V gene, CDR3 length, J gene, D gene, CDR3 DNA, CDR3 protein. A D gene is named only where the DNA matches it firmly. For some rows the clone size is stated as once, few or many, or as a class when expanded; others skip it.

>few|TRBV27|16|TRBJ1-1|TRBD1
TGTGCCAGCAGTCCGCGACAGGGAGGAGGGAACACTGAAGCTTTCTTT
CASSPRQGGGNTEAFF
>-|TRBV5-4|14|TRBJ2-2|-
TGTGCCAGCAGCCCAAGAGGAGGGTCCGGGGAGCTGTTTTTT
CASSPRGGSGELFF
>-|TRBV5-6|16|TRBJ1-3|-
TGTGCATCTCACGGGGCAGGGCGGCCTTCTGGAAACACCATATATTTT
CASHGAGRPSGNTIYF
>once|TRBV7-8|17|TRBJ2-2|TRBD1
TGTGCCAGCAGCCTACAACCCCAGGACAGGGTCGCCGGGGAGCTGTTTTTT
CASSLQPQDRVAGELFF
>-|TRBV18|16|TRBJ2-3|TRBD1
TGTGCCACTTCATGGTTGCGGACAGGGTACACAGATACGCAGTATTTT
CATSWLRTGYTDTQYF
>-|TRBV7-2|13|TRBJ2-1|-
TGTGCCAGCAGCCCCCGCCTTGTCGATGAGCAGTTCTTC
CASSPRLVDEQFF
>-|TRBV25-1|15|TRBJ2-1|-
TGTGCCAGCAGTGACACCGTCGGGGCCTACAATGAGCAGTTCTTC
CASSDTVGAYNEQFF
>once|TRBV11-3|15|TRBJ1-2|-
TGTGCCAGCAGCTTAGGTCTTGGACCTTACTATGGCTACACCTTC
CASSLGLGPYYGYTF
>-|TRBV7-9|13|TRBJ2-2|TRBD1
TGTGCCAGCAGCCGGACAGGGATCGGGGAGCTGTTTTTT
CASSRTGIGELFF
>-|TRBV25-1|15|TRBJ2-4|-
TGTGCCAGCAGTGAATTAGAGGGAGCCAAAAACATTCAGTACTTC
CASSELEGAKNIQYF
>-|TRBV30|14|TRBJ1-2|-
TGTGCCTGGATCCCAATGGAGGGGAATAATGGCTACACCTTC
CAWIPMEGNNGYTF
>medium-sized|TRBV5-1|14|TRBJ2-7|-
TGCGCCAGCAGCTTGGTGCAGGGAATAGACGAGCAGTACTTC
CASSLVQGIDEQYF
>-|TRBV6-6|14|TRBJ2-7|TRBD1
TGTGCCAGCAGTGCCGGGACAGGGGGTTCTCAGCAGTACTTC
CASSAGTGGSQQYF
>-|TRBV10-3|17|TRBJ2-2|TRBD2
TGTGCCATCGGACCGACTAGCGGGGGACTGGACACCGGGGAGCTGTTTTTT
CAIGPTSGGLDTGELFF
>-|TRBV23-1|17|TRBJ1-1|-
TGCGCCAGCAGTCAACCACGACAAAGGGATCTATGGACTGAAGCTTTCTTT
CASSQPRQRDLWTEAFF
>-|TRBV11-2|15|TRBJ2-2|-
TGTGCCAGCAGCTTGGGGAGTTTTACGTCCGGGGAGCTGTTTTTT
CASSLGSFTSGELFF
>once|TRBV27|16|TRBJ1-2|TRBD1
TGTGCCAGCAGATCCCTTGGACAGGGGGCTAACTATGGCTACACCTTC
CASRSLGQGANYGYTF
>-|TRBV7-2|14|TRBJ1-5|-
TGTGCCAGCAGCTCCGGACTGGTCAACCAGCCCCAGCATTTT
CASSSGLVNQPQHF
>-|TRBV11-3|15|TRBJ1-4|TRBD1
TGTGCCAGCAGCGCAACAGGGGTGTTTGGCGAAAAACTGTTTTTT
CASSATGVFGEKLFF
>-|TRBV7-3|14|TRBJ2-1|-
TGTGCCAGCAGCTCCCTGGGCCACCTGGATGAGCAGTTCTTC
CASSSLGHLDEQFF
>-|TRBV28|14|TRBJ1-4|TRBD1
TGTGCCAGCAGGGGACAGGGGGCGGGTGAAAAACTGTTTTTT
CASRGQGAGEKLFF
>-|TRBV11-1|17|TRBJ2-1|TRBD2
TGTGCCAGCAGCTCCCAACCCGGGGTAGCGGGAAACAATGAGCAGTTCTTC
CASSSQPGVAGNNEQFF
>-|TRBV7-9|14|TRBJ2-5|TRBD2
TGTGCCAGCAGCCCCGGGACTAGCGGAGAGACCCAGTACTTC
CASSPGTSGETQYF
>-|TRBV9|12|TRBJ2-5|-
TGTGCCAGCAGCTCTCAGGGGGAGACCCAGTACTTC
CASSSQGETQYF
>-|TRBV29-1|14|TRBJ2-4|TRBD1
TGCAGCGTTGGGTCAGGGGGTGCCAAAAACATTCAGTACTTC
CSVGSGGAKNIQYF
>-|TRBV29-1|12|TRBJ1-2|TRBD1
TGCAGCGTTGAGACAGGGGGAAATGGCTACACCTTC
CSVETGGNGYTF
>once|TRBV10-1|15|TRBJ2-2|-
TGCGCCAGCAGTGAACAGCGGGCGGGCACCGGGGAGCTGTTTTTT
CASSEQRAGTGELFF
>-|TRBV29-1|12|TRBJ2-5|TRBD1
TGCAGCGTTGTGACAGGGGCAGAGACCCAGTACTTC
CSVVTGAETQYF
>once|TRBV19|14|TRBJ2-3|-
TGTGCCAGTAGTACGACAGGGAGGGGAGATACGCAGTATTTT
CASSTTGRGDTQYF
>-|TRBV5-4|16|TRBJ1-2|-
TGTGCCAGCAGCTTGGGCGGCGGCAGGGCCGAGTATGGCTACACCTTC
CASSLGGGRAEYGYTF
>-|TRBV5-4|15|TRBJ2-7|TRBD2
TGTGCCAGCAGCCCCGGGGGGAGATCCGCCCGGGGGCAGTACTTC
CASSPGGRSARGQYF
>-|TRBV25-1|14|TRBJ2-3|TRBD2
TGTGCCAGCAGGGAGCTGGGGAGGGCAGATACGCAGTATTTT
CASRELGRADTQYF
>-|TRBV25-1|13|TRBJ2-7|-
TGTGCCAGCAGTGCTTCTGCGTCCTACGAGCAGTACTTC
CASSASASYEQYF
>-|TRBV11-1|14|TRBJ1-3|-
TGTGCCAGCAGCCCGGACAGCGGCAGAGACACCATATATTTT
CASSPDSGRDTIYF
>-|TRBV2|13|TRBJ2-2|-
TGTGCCAGCAGTGAGCAGGGATCCGGGGAGCTGTTTTTT
CASSEQGSGELFF
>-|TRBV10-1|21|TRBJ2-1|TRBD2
TGCGCCAGCAGTGCAATTAGACTAGCGGGAGGTAAGATGGGGTCCTACAATGAGCAGTTCTTC
CASSAIRLAGGKMGSYNEQFF
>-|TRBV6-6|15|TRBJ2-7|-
TGTGCCAGCAGCCTCCTTTCGTCGGGCACCTACGAGCAGTACTTC
CASSLLSSGTYEQYF
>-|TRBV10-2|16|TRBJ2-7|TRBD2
TGCGCCAGCAGTCCTCTTATAGCGGGGGGGACCTACGAGCAGTACTTC
CASSPLIAGGTYEQYF
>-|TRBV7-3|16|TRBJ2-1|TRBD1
TGTGCCAGCAGCTTAAATAATGGCGGGACAGGGAGTGAGCAGTTCTTC
CASSLNNGGTGSEQFF
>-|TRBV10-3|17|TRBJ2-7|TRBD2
TGTGCCATCAGTGAGTCGAGGTTGGGACTAGTCATGAACGAGCAGTACTTC
CAISESRLGLVMNEQYF
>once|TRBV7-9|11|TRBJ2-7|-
TGTGCCAGCAGCCGTTCCTACGAGCAGTACTTC
CASSRSYEQYF
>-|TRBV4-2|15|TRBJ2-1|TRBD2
TGTGCCAGCAGCTTCAGCGGGGCCCGGGGGGTGGAGCAGTTCTTC
CASSFSGARGVEQFF
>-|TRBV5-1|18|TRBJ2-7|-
TGCGCCAGCAGCTTGAGAGGGGACGGGCGCGGTGGGATAGGCGAGCAGTACTTC
CASSLRGDGRGGIGEQYF
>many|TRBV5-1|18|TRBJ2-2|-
TGCGCCAGCAGCTTTTTGACCGGACAGAGGATAAACACCGGGGAGCTGTTTTTT
CASSFLTGQRINTGELFF
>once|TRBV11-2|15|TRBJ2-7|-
TGTGCCAGCAGCTTATTGGCTAGTCGCACCTACGAGCAGTACTTC
CASSLLASRTYEQYF
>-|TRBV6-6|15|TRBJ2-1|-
TGTGCCAGCAGCCCCTCTATGGGCCAGAACAATGAGCAGTTCTTC
CASSPSMGQNNEQFF
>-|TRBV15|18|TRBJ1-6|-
TGTGCCACCAGCAGAGATAGGACAGTGGAAGGCCAAAATTCACCCCTCCACTTT
CATSRDRTVEGQNSPLHF
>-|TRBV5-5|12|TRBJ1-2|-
TGTGCCAGTCCGGGCCTCAACTATGGCTACACCTTC
CASPGLNYGYTF
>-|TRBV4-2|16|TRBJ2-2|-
TGTGCCAGCAGCCAAGAGACTAGAATGGGGTCCGGGGAGCTGTTTTTT
CASSQETRMGSGELFF
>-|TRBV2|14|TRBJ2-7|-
TGTGCCAGCAGTTCCGACAGGTACTCCTACGAGCAGTACTTC
CASSSDRYSYEQYF
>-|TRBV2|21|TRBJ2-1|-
TGTGCCAGCAGTGAAGCGCAAGACGTTTTTCAGGGGCCGTACTTATACAATGAGCAGTTCTTC
CASSEAQDVFQGPYLYNEQFF
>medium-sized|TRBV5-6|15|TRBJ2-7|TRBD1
TGTGCCAGCAGCCTAGACAGGGGGCAAAAGGACGAGCAGTACTTC
CASSLDRGQKDEQYF
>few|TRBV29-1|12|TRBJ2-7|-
TGCAGCGTTGAGCAGGACCCCAACGAGCAGTACTTC
CSVEQDPNEQYF
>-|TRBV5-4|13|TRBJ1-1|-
TGTGCCAGCAGCTTGGGGGCTGACACTGAAGCTTTCTTT
CASSLGADTEAFF
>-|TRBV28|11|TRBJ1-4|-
TGTGCCAGCAGTTTCCTTGAAAAACTGTTTTTT
CASSFLEKLFF
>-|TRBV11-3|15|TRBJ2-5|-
TGTGCCAGCAGCTTAGTGACAGGTCAACAAGAGACCCAGTACTTC
CASSLVTGQQETQYF
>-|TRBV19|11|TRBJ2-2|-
TGTGCCAGTAGTCTAGCCGGGGAGCTGTTTTTT
CASSLAGELFF